These 2 T cell receptor beta chains came from one sample sequenced in a study of beta chain features in type 1 diabetes. Sequencing targeted expressed TCRB transcripts, as all isolated RNA had been reverse transcribed. Libraries were prepared by immunoSEQ multiplex PCR; TCRdb keeps only in-frame clonotypes and omits some of them. The sample lists 250,000 to 350,000 clones; around 10% were seen once. The sample taken for sequencing was naive CD4+ T cells from blood. These receptors all come from a woman in her twenties or thirties in good health.

The chain joins TRBV2 to TRBJ1-2; 8 bases agree with TRBD1. Germline V gene lookup returns CDR1 SNHLY and CDR2 FYNNEI. V dropped 3 bases and J dropped 5; count of bases not matched to a gene: 11. The CDR3 spans 16 residues. CDR3 bases: TGTGCCAGCAGTGATGACAGGGGTACGGGAGGTTATGGCTACACCTTC. This gives the protein CASSDDRGTGGYGYTF.

As DNA, the CDR3 is TGTGCCAGCAGCCCCGGGACTAGCGGGAAAGAGACCCAGTACTTC. It codes for CASSPGTSGKETQYF. The chain combines TRBV7-3 with TRBJ2-5; 13 bases match TRBD2. The length of the CDR3 is 15 residues. Losses at the gene ends were 5 bases for V and 3 bases for J; bases not matched to a gene: 3. CDR1 and CDR2 (germline): SGHTA, FQGTGA.